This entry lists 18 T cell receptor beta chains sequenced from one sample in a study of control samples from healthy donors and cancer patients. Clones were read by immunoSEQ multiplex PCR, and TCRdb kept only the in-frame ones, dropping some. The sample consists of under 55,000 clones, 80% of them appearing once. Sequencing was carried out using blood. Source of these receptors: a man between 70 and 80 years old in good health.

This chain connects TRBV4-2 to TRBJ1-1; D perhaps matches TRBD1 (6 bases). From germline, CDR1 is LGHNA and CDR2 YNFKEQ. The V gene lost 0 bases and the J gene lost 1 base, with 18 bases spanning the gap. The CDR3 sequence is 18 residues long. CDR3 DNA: TGTGCCAGCAGCCAAGATCGGGGGGGGACACAGGCGAACACTGAAGCTTTCTTT. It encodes CASSQDRGGTQANTEAFF.

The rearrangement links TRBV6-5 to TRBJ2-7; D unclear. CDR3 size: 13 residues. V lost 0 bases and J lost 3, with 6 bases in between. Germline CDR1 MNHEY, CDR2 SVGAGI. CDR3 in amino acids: CASSYSNHYEQYF. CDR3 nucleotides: TGTGCCAGCAGTTACTCAAACCACTACGAGCAGTACTTC.

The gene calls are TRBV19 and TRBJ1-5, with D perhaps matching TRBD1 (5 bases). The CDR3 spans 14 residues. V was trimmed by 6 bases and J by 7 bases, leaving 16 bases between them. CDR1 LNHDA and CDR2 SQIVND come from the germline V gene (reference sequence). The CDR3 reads CASSHGRGGQPQHF. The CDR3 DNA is TGTGCCAGTAGCCATGGGAGGGGTGGCCAGCCCCAGCATTTT.

This chain's CDR3 is CASSQQGQGPGYTF. The CDR3 region has the DNA TGCGCCAGCAGCCAGCAAGGACAGGGGCCCGGCTACACCTTC. The chain is built from TRBV4-1 and TRBJ1-2; 9 bases line up with TRBD1. V gave up 3 bases and J gave up 8 bases; unmatched junction bases: 7. Germline V gives CDR1 MGHRA, CDR2 YSYEKL. The CDR3 is made up of 14 amino acids.

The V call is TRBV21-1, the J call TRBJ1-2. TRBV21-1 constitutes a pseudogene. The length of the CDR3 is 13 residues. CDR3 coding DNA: TGTGCCAGCAGCAAAGATCGGAACTATGGCTACACCTTC. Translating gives CASSKDRNYGYTF.

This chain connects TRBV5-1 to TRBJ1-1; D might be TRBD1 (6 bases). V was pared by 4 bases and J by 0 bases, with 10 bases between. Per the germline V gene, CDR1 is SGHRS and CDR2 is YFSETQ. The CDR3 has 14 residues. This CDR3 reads CASSADSMNTEAFF. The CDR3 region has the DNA TGCGCCAGCAGCGCGGACAGTATGAACACTGAAGCTTTCTTT.

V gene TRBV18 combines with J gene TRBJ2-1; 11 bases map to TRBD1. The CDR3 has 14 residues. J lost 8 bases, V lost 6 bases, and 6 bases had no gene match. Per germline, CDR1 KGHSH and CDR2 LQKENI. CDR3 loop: CASSGTGGEDEQFF. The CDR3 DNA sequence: TGTGCCAGCTCCGGGACAGGGGGAGAAGATGAGCAGTTCTTC.

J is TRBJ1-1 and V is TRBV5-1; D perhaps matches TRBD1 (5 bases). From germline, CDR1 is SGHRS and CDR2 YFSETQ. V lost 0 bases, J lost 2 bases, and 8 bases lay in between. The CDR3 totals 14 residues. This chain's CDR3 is CASSLDGGNTEAFF. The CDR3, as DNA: TGCGCCAGCAGCTTGGACGGGGGAAACACTGAAGCTTTCTTT.

CDR3 DNA sequence: TGTGCCAGCAGCCAAATGGGTGGTGGGACCCAGTACTTC. It encodes CASSQMGGGTQYF. The chain recombines TRBV14 with TRBJ2-5; D gene uncertain. Germline V lookup: CDR1 SGHDN, CDR2 FVKESK. With 2 bases removed from V and 7 bases from J, the gap between germline ends came to 11 bases. The CDR3 runs to 13 residues.

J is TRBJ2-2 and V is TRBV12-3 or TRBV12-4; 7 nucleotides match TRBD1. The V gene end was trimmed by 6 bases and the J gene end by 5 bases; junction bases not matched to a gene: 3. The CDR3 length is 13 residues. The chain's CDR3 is CASRSQGTGELFF. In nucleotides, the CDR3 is TGTGCCAGCAGATCACAGGGGACCGGGGAGCTGTTTTTT.

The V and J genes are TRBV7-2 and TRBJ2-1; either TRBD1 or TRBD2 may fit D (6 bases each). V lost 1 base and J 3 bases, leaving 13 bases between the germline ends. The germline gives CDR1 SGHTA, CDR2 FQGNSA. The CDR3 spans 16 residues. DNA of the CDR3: TGTGCCAGCAGCTTAGGGTCCAGGGGAGGCTACAATGAGCAGTTCTTC. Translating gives CASSLGSRGGYNEQFF.

The CDR3 DNA reads TGTGCCAGCAGCCCGCCCGGGACTAGGGGCACCGGGGAGCTGTTTTTT. It yields the protein CASSPPGTRGTGELFF. The chain recombines TRBV5-4 with TRBJ2-2; TRBD2 aligns across 8 bases. The CDR3 totals 16 residues. Germline V CDR1 and CDR2: SGHNT, YYREEE (reference sequence). J was trimmed by 4 bases and V by 4 bases; bases with no gene match: 9.

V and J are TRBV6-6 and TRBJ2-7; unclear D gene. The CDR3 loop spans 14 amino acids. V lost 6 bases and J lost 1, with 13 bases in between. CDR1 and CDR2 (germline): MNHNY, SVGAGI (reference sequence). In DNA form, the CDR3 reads TGTGCCAGCAGCCCTATTTTGGAGTCCTACGAGCAGTACTTC. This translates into CASSPILESYEQYF.

CDR3: CASSDDRSTQPQHF. The DNA of the CDR3 is TGTGCCAGCAGCGATGACAGGTCCACTCAGCCCCAGCATTTT. V is TRBV2 and J is TRBJ1-5; tentatively, D is TRBD1 (6 bases). Germline V gene sequence: CDR1 SNHLY, CDR2 FYNNEI. This CDR3 has 14 residues. Trimming cost V 6 bases and J 6 bases, with 15 bases left between them.

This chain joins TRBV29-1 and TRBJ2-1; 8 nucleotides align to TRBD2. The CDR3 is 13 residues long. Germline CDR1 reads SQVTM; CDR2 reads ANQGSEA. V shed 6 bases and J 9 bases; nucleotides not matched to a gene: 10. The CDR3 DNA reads TGCAGCGTAGACACGGGACTAGTTGCTGAGCAGTTCTTC. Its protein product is CSVDTGLVAEQFF.

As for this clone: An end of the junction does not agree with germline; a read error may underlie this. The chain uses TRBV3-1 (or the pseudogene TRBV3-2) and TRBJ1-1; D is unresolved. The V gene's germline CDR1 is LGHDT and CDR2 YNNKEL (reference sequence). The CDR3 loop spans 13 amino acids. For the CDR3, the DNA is TGTGTCAGCAGCCAAGATCGTGTCACTGAAGCTTTCTTT. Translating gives CVSSQDRVTEAFF.

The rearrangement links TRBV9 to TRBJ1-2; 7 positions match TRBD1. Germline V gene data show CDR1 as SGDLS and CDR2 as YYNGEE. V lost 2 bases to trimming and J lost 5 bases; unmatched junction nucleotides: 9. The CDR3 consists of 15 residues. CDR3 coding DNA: TGTGCCAGCAGCGTCGACAGGGTTGAGCGGTATGGCTACACCTTC. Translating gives CASSVDRVERYGYTF. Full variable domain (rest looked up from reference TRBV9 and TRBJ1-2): DSGVTQTPKHLITATGQRVTLRCSPRSGDLSVYWYQQSLDQGLQFLIQYYNGEERAKGNILERFSAQQFPDLHSELNLSSLELGDSALYFCASSVDRVERYGYTFGSGTRLTVV.

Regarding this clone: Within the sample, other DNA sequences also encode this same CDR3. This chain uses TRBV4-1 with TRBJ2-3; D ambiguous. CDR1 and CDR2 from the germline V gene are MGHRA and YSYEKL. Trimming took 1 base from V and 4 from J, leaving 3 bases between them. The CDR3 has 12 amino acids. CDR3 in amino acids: CASSQAADTQYF. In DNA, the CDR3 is TGCGCCAGCAGCCAAGCAGCAGATACGCAGTATTTT.